These 32 T cell receptor beta chains originate from one sample sequenced in a study of cytomegalovirus exposure and HLA in healthy donors. Vbeta (60) and Jbeta (13) primers were used in the PCR. Sequenced by immunoSEQ multiplex PCR; TCRdb stores in-frame clones only, minus some. The sample lists about 120,000 clones, roughly 82% seen once, with less than 3.5% in the top ten. The source material was PBMCs. These receptors all stem from a woman in her forties in good health and CMV-seropositive.

This chain links TRBV5-8 with TRBJ1-5; D gene unclear. This CDR3 has 11 residues. With 6 bases removed from V and 7 bases from J, the gap between germline ends came to 8 bases. Germline V gene sequence: CDR1 SGHTS, CDR2 YDEGEE. This CDR3 is CASNNGQPQHF. The DNA of the CDR3 is TGTGCCAGCAACAACGGGCAGCCCCAGCATTTT. The full variable domain, rest sourced from reference TRBV5-8 and TRBJ1-5, is EAGVTQSPTHLIKTRGQQATLRCSPISGHTSVYWYQQALGLGLQFLLWYDEGEERNRGNFPPRFSGRQFPNYSSELNVNALELEDSALYLCASNNGQPQHFGDGTRLSIL.

The chain joins TRBV4-2 to TRBJ2-7; TRBD2 matches at 8 bases. Trimming removed 0 bases from V and 3 bases from J; junction bases left unmatched: 4. The CDR3 totals 15 residues. The germline gives CDR1 LGHNA, CDR2 YNFKEQ. CDR3 sequence reads: CASSQEIAGLYEQYF. The CDR3, as DNA: TGTGCCAGCAGCCAAGAAATAGCGGGACTCTACGAGCAGTACTTC.

The rearrangement uses TRBV2 and TRBJ1-1, with TRBD1 identical over 8 bases. The CDR3 is made up of 11 amino acids. The V and J ends lost 8 bases and 8 bases, in that order; junction bases with no gene match: 4. Germline CDR1 SNHLY, CDR2 FYNNEI. CDR3 residues: CASGRTGEAFF. The CDR3 DNA reads as TGTGCCAGCGGTCGGACAGGGGAAGCTTTCTTT. The full variable domain, with the rest looked up from reference TRBV2 and TRBJ1-1, is EPEVTQTPSHQVTQMGQEVILRCVPISNHLYFYWYRQILGQKVEFLVSFYNNEISEKSEIFDDQFSVERPDGSNFTLKIRSTKLEDSAMYFCASGRTGEAFFGQGTRLTVV.

V usage is TRBV20-1 and J usage is TRBJ2-5; weak D call: TRBD2 (6 bases). The CDR3 runs 11 residues. Looked up from germline, CDR1 is DFQATT and CDR2 is SNEGSKA (reference sequence). V lost 3 bases and J lost 5, with 7 bases in between. The CDR3 sequence: CSASGSETQYF. The CDR3 DNA is TGCAGTGCTAGCGGGAGTGAGACCCAGTACTTC.

CDR3 nucleotides: TGTGCCAGCACCCAGGGACTCTCTGGAAACACCATATATTTT. It yields the protein CASTQGLSGNTIYF. This chain connects TRBV7-2 to TRBJ1-3; D is possibly TRBD1 (5 bases). Germline CDR1 SGHTA, CDR2 FQGNSA. V lost 7 bases to trimming and J lost 0 bases, with 10 bases between them. The CDR3 runs 14 residues.

This chain uses TRBV28 with TRBJ2-7, with 13 bases identical to TRBD2. V lost 6 bases to trimming and J lost 0 bases; unmatched junction nucleotides: 8. The CDR3 runs 17 residues. From germline, CDR1 is MDHEN and CDR2 SYDVKM. DNA of the CDR3: TGTGCCAGCAGGGCACTCGGGACTAGCGGGGACTCCTACGAGCAGTACTTC. This sequence encodes CASRALGTSGDSYEQYF.

This clone was seen a single time. As DNA, the CDR3 is TGTGCCAGCAGCAAACTCAGGTTTAGCAATCAGCCCCAGCATTTT. It codes for CASSKLRFSNQPQHF. V usage is TRBV21-1 and J usage is TRBJ1-5; the D call TRBD1 from the table was never checked on the DNA. TRBV21-1 is a documented pseudogene. The CDR3 is made up of 15 amino acids.

V usage is TRBV6-5 and J usage is TRBJ1-1, with D possibly matching TRBD1 (6 bases). This CDR3 contains 13 residues. Germline V gene lookup returns CDR1 MNHEY and CDR2 SVGAGI. V was shortened by 7 bases and J by 8 bases, with 17 bases between the two germline ends. CDR3 DNA: TGTGCCAGCAATAAACAGGGCATGGGCGAAGCTTTCTTT. It codes for CASNKQGMGEAFF.

J is TRBJ2-5 and V is TRBV28; D is perhaps TRBD1 (5 bases). Trimming shortened V by 7 bases and J by 4 bases, and 13 bases separated the two germline ends. CDR3 length: 13 residues. Germline loops: CDR1 MDHEN, CDR2 SYDVKM. For the CDR3, the DNA is TGTGCCAGCACCTCCGACAGTGGAGAGACCCAGTACTTC. Residues: CASTSDSGETQYF.

This clone was counted between two and nine times. As DNA, the CDR3 is TGCGCCAGCAGCTTGGCCAAAACAGGGGGCAACACCGGGGAGCTGTTTTTT. This gives the protein CASSLAKTGGNTGELFF. V is TRBV5-1 and J is TRBJ2-2; the match to TRBD1 covers 9 bases. The CDR3 is 17 amino acids. In germline, CDR1 is SGHRS, CDR2 YFSETQ. V shed 0 bases, J shed 2 bases, and the junction held 5 bases outside the gene matches.

The J gene is TRBJ1-4, the V gene TRBV5-1; TRBD1 matches at 8 bases. CDR1 and CDR2 from the germline V gene are SGHRS and YFSETQ. The J segment lost 3 bases and the V segment lost 4 bases, leaving 5 bases of the junction unmatched. CDR3 size: 15 residues. Here the CDR3 reads CASSTGGTANEKLFF. In DNA, the CDR3 is TGCGCCAGCAGCACAGGGGGTACGGCTAATGAAAAACTGTTTTTT.

This clone showed up just a few times. The genes are TRBV10-1 and TRBJ2-7, with 10 bases that match TRBD2. J gave up 3 bases and V 4 bases, and 3 bases lay outside the gene matches. CDR1 and CDR2 (germline): WNHNN, SYGVQD (reference sequence). The length of the CDR3 is 14 residues. The CDR3 bases are TGCGCCAGCAGTGGAACTAGCGGGGACTACGAGCAGTACTTC. This translates into CASSGTSGDYEQYF.

In this sample, this clone turned up a few times. The J gene is TRBJ2-3, the V gene TRBV5-4; 11 bases match TRBD1. Germline CDR1 and CDR2: SGHNT and YYREEE (reference sequence). V shed 1 base and J 7 bases; nucleotides not matched to a gene: 5. The CDR3 spans 15 residues. In DNA form, the CDR3 reads TGTGCCAGCAGCTTGACGGGGACAGGGGGGTATACGCAGTATTTT. Protein: CASSLTGTGGYTQYF.

The CDR3 region has the DNA TGTGCCAGCAGCTTTTGGGGTCGGGGCACCGGGGAGCTGTTTTTT. Its translation is CASSFWGRGTGELFF. The chain has TRBV5-6 and TRBJ2-2, with a weak D call TRBD2 (5 bases). The CDR3 has 15 residues. The V end lost 2 bases, the J end lost 4 bases, and 12 bases lay between the germline ends. The germline V gene has CDR1 SGHDT and CDR2 YYEEEE.

The chain links TRBV27 to TRBJ1-1, with 8 bases that match TRBD1. The CDR3 is made up of 16 amino acids. Trimming took 5 bases from V and 1 from J; bases not matched to a gene: 9. CDR1 is MNHEY, CDR2 SMNVEV, per germline (reference sequence). CDR3 nucleotides: TGTGCCAGCAGTCCACCAACGGGACAGGCGAACACTGAAGCTTTCTTT. It yields the protein CASSPPTGQANTEAFF.

This chain uses TRBV19 with TRBJ1-5; TRBD1 might be the D (6 bases). Germline CDR1 LNHDA, CDR2 SQIVND (reference sequence). Trimming stripped 2 bases from V and 7 bases from J, with 12 bases between. The CDR3 extends over 14 amino acids. The DNA for the CDR3 is TGTGCCAGTAGTATAACAGGGTTGGACCAGCCCCAGCATTTT. It codes for CASSITGLDQPQHF.

The CDR3 region has the DNA TGCGCCAGCAGCCAAGATAGGGAGGCCCCTTACGAGCAGTACTTC. This encodes CASSQDREAPYEQYF. This chain uses TRBV4-3 with TRBJ2-7, with D maybe TRBD2 (6 bases). The CDR3 spans 15 residues. V lost 0 bases and J 4 bases, leaving 13 bases between the germline ends. The V gene's germline CDR1 is LGHNA and CDR2 YSLEER.

In this sample, this clone turned up a few times. The chain employs TRBV5-1 and TRBJ1-3, with 12 bases lining up with TRBD1. Trimming at V came to 4 bases and at J to 2 bases, leaving 1 base not matched to a gene. The germline V gene encodes CDR1 SGHRS and CDR2 YFSETQ. This CDR3 contains 15 residues. CDR3 in DNA: TGCGCCAGCAGCGGGACAGGGGGCGCTGGAAACACCATATATTTT. Translating gives CASSGTGGAGNTIYF.

The V gene is TRBV6-6, the J gene TRBJ2-7, with D possibly matching TRBD2 (5 bases). V gave up 0 bases and J gave up 0 bases, with 6 bases separating them. Germline assignment: CDR1 MNHNY and CDR2 SVGAGI (reference sequence). The CDR3 loop spans 14 amino acids. CDR3 sequence (DNA): TGTGCCAGCAGTTACTCCGGGGACTCCTACGAGCAGTACTTC. Amino acids: CASSYSGDSYEQYF.

This clone was seen only once. The rearrangement joins TRBV6-5 to TRBJ2-5; 10 bases align to TRBD2. Germline V lookup: CDR1 MNHEY, CDR2 SVGAGI. Trimming removed 5 bases from V and 2 bases from J; junction bases left unmatched: 2. This CDR3 region has 14 residues. The CDR3 reads CASSRTSGQETQYF. In DNA form, the CDR3 reads TGTGCCAGCAGTCGGACTAGCGGTCAAGAGACCCAGTACTTC.

V is TRBV5-1 and J is TRBJ2-5; D gene ambiguous. The germline V and J ends were trimmed by 7 bases and 3 bases, with 13 bases remaining between them. CDR3 size: 13 residues. Germline loops: CDR1 SGHRS, CDR2 YFSETQ. The CDR3 DNA reads TGCGCCAGCGGTGGGCAATACAAAGAGACCCAGTACTTC. Amino acids: CASGGQYKETQYF.

There are a few counts of this clone. The chain has TRBV19 and TRBJ1-2; D is possibly TRBD1 (5 bases). Trimming took 6 bases from V and 4 from J, leaving 12 bases between them. Germline CDR1 reads LNHDA; CDR2 reads SQIVND (reference sequence). The CDR3 sequence is 13 residues long. CDR3 DNA: TGTGCCAGTAGGGAGGGGACGCCCTATGGCTACACCTTC. The encoded protein is CASREGTPYGYTF.

This chain connects TRBV18 to TRBJ2-2; the match to TRBD2 covers 9 bases. The CDR3 has 19 residues. After removal of 1 base from V and 0 bases from J, the junction contained 9 bases not matched to a gene. Germline lookup yields CDR1 KGHSH and CDR2 LQKENI. The DNA for the CDR3 is TGTGCCAGCTCACCACTAGGGCTAGCGGGGAACGCGAACACCGGGGAGCTGTTTTTT. It translates to CASSPLGLAGNANTGELFF.

The rearrangement joins TRBV6-5 to TRBJ2-5; TRBD1 matches at 8 bases. The CDR3 is 13 amino acids. Germline V gene sequence: CDR1 MNHEY, CDR2 SVGAGI. Trimming took 8 bases from V and 0 from J; bases not matched to a gene: 2. The CDR3 DNA follows: TGTGCCAGCCAGGGGGCGGACCAAGAGACCCAGTACTTC. Protein: CASQGADQETQYF.

The rearrangement links TRBV9 to TRBJ2-3; D not certain. The CDR3 is 13 residues long. The ends were cut back, 6 bases at V and 0 bases at J, with 8 bases in the middle. Germline values: CDR1 SGDLS, CDR2 YYNGEE. The CDR3 region is CASNWASTDTQYF. The CDR3 DNA sequence: TGTGCCAGCAACTGGGCTAGCACAGATACGCAGTATTTT. The whole variable domain, filled in from reference TRBV9 and TRBJ2-3, reads DSGVTQTPKHLITATGQRVTLRCSPRSGDLSVYWYQQSLDQGLQFLIQYYNGEERAKGNILERFSAQQFPDLHSELNLSSLELGDSALYFCASNWASTDTQYFGPGTRLTVL.

The chain is built from TRBV6-5 and TRBJ2-7; no definite D call. This CDR3 contains 13 residues. The V end lost 5 bases, the J end lost 4 bases, and 12 bases lay between the germline ends. Germline values: CDR1 MNHEY, CDR2 SVGAGI. The CDR3, as DNA: TGTGCCAGCAGTCCCAAGTTCACTTACGAGCAGTACTTC. Translation: CASSPKFTYEQYF.

This clone has a count of ten or more. The V call is TRBV5-4, the J call TRBJ2-1; 11 nucleotides agree with TRBD2. The V gene's germline CDR1 is SGHNT and CDR2 YYREEE (reference sequence). This CDR3 region has 15 residues. With 4 bases clipped from V and 7 bases from J, the junction kept 7 bases outside the gene matches. CDR3 region: CASSLSGRASNEQFF. The CDR3 coding sequence is TGTGCCAGCAGCCTTAGCGGGAGGGCCAGTAATGAGCAGTTCTTC.

The chain recombines TRBV10-3 with TRBJ2-3, with TRBD1 matching 9 bases. The trim removed 5 bases at V and 1 base at J, leaving 7 bases unmatched. The CDR3 covers 16 residues. Germline CDR1 reads ENHRY; CDR2 reads SYGVKD. DNA for the CDR3: TGTGCCATCAGTCAGGGACAGGGATTCGGCACAGATACGCAGTATTTT. Protein product: CAISQGQGFGTDTQYF.

The rearrangement links TRBV7-3 to TRBJ2-5; TRBD2 might be the D (6 bases). V shed 5 bases and J shed 0 bases, with 7 bases lying between them. CDR3 length: 13 amino acids. Looked up from germline, CDR1 is SGHTA and CDR2 is FQGTGA. CDR3 sequence reads: CASSLAYQETQYF. The CDR3 nucleotides read TGTGCCAGCAGCCTAGCGTACCAAGAGACCCAGTACTTC.

The chain uses TRBV11-2 and TRBJ1-4; 8 bases align to TRBD1. The CDR3 runs to 14 residues. The germline V gene has CDR1 SGHAT and CDR2 FQNNGV. Unmatched junction bases numbered 4, after V lost 0 bases and J lost 10 bases. CDR3 in amino acids: CASSLDRGRGKLFF. DNA for the CDR3: TGTGCCAGCAGCTTAGACAGGGGGCGCGGAAAACTGTTTTTT.

The J gene is TRBJ1-1, the V gene TRBV9; the match to TRBD1 covers 9 bases. V lost 2 bases to trimming and J lost 3 bases; unmatched junction nucleotides: 23. This CDR3 is 21 amino acids long. Germline V lookup: CDR1 SGDLS, CDR2 YYNGEE. In nucleotides, the CDR3 is TGTGCCAGCAGCGTTCCAGACAGGGTGGGATTCAGGACAGGGGTTTACACTGAAGCTTTCTTT. It is translated as CASSVPDRVGFRTGVYTEAFF.

V is TRBV27 and J is TRBJ2-7, with D possibly being TRBD1 (6 bases). CDR1 is MNHEY and CDR2 is SMNVEV in the germline V gene (reference sequence). Trimming removed 3 bases from V and 7 bases from J, with 10 bases in between. The CDR3 consists of 12 residues. The CDR3: CASSFAQGEQYF. CDR3 bases: TGTGCCAGCAGTTTTGCGCAGGGGGAGCAGTACTTC.